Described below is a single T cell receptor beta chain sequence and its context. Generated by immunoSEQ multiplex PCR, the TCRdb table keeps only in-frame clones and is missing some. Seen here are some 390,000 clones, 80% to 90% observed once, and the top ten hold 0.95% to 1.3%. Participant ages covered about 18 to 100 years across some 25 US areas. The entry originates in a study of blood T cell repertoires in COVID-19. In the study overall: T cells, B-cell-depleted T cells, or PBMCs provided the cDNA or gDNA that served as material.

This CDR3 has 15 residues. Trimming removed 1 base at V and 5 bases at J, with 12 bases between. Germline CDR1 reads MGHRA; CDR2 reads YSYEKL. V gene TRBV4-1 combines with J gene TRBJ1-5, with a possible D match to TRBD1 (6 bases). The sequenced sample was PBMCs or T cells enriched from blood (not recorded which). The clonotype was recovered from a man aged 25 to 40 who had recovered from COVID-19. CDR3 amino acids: CASSQVSGVDQPQHF. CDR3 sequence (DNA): TGCGCCAGCAGCCAAGTCTCAGGGGTGGATCAGCCCCAGCATTTT.